These T cell receptor beta chains were read from a single sample in a study of T-cell memory formation after mild COVID-19. Using its own MiXCR run on the 5' RACE reads, TCRdb lists one record per CDR3 protein. Of 90,000 to 120,000 distinct CDR3 sequences in the sample, 15% to 20% were seen once. The sample comprised PBMCs or a T cell subset sorted from them (not recorded which). These receptors were collected from a man younger than 35 who had mild COVID-19 (a few samples of this study predate the infection). Cell type and time point are not known. The CDR3 runs from the conserved cysteine through the conserved F or W. Fields, in order: CDR3 protein, V gene, J gene, D gene. D genes are given only for firm matches.

cdr3_aa: CSVEVRLAGGTGELFF; v_call: TRBV29-1; j_call: TRBJ2-2; d_call: TRBD2
cdr3_aa: CASSFGQGPTEAFF; v_call: TRBV7-6; j_call: TRBJ1-1; d_call: -
cdr3_aa: CASSRDRSYEQYF; v_call: TRBV5-1; j_call: TRBJ2-7; d_call: TRBD1
cdr3_aa: CASSSDLIKGAFF; v_call: TRBV7-2; j_call: TRBJ1-1; d_call: -
cdr3_aa: CASSSDRGSYNEQFF; v_call: TRBV7-2; j_call: TRBJ2-1; d_call: TRBD1
cdr3_aa: CASSTWRGRGTTGELFF; v_call: TRBV2; j_call: TRBJ2-2; d_call: -
cdr3_aa: CASKGPSMGYGYTF; v_call: TRBV6-6; j_call: TRBJ1-2; d_call: -
cdr3_aa: CASSSSTGSGEQYF; v_call: TRBV7-7; j_call: TRBJ2-7; d_call: TRBD1
cdr3_aa: CASSSSLAGYNEQFF; v_call: TRBV7-2; j_call: TRBJ2-1; d_call: TRBD2
cdr3_aa: CASRLTGGTEAFF; v_call: TRBV4-2; j_call: TRBJ1-1; d_call: TRBD1
cdr3_aa: CASSSDRRSPLHF; v_call: TRBV18; j_call: TRBJ1-6; d_call: -
cdr3_aa: CASTFDRPSGANVLTF; v_call: TRBV7-6; j_call: TRBJ2-6; d_call: -
cdr3_aa: CASSLVGTAPRYTF; v_call: TRBV7-2; j_call: TRBJ1-2; d_call: TRBD1
cdr3_aa: CASSLVGHGYTF; v_call: TRBV5-6; j_call: TRBJ1-2; d_call: -
cdr3_aa: CASSPPHGYYGYTF; v_call: TRBV18; j_call: TRBJ1-2; d_call: -
cdr3_aa: CSARQPNTEAFF; v_call: TRBV20-1; j_call: TRBJ1-1; d_call: -
cdr3_aa: CATGDSNYGYTF; v_call: TRBV24-1; j_call: TRBJ1-2; d_call: -
cdr3_aa: CASSRRDIGDSNQPQHF; v_call: TRBV6-5; j_call: TRBJ1-5; d_call: -
cdr3_aa: CASSLEGPLYGYTF; v_call: TRBV5-1; j_call: TRBJ1-2; d_call: -
cdr3_aa: CSARQTSTDTQYF; v_call: TRBV20-1; j_call: TRBJ2-3; d_call: -
cdr3_aa: CSGNSKETQYF; v_call: TRBV29-1; j_call: TRBJ2-5; d_call: -
cdr3_aa: CAWSRGLGTGELFF; v_call: TRBV30; j_call: TRBJ2-2; d_call: -
cdr3_aa: CSAREGSRGELFF; v_call: TRBV20-1; j_call: TRBJ2-2; d_call: -
cdr3_aa: CASSLTGTSGGTQYF; v_call: TRBV7-2; j_call: TRBJ2-5; d_call: TRBD2
cdr3_aa: CASSWRDPDTQYF; v_call: TRBV7-8; j_call: TRBJ2-3; d_call: -
cdr3_aa: CASSVDRVQETQYF; v_call: TRBV5-6; j_call: TRBJ2-5; d_call: TRBD1
cdr3_aa: CASSQGTSGVGSYNEQFF; v_call: TRBV5-1; j_call: TRBJ2-1; d_call: TRBD2
cdr3_aa: CASRLLAGARTQETQYF; v_call: TRBV2; j_call: TRBJ2-5; d_call: TRBD2
cdr3_aa: CASSLTGDSYNEQFF; v_call: TRBV5-1; j_call: TRBJ2-1; d_call: -
cdr3_aa: CASNEPSGGSGGELFF; v_call: TRBV6-2/TRBV6-3; j_call: TRBJ2-2; d_call: TRBD1
cdr3_aa: CATSRGGAHLTDTQYF; v_call: TRBV15; j_call: TRBJ2-3; d_call: -
cdr3_aa: CASSLAGTGGEAYGYTF; v_call: TRBV5-1; j_call: TRBJ1-2; d_call: TRBD1
cdr3_aa: CASTNRGADTQYF; v_call: TRBV6-5; j_call: TRBJ2-3; d_call: TRBD1
cdr3_aa: CARSNDRYNEQFF; v_call: TRBV7-2; j_call: TRBJ2-1; d_call: -
cdr3_aa: CSAPAGTYEQYF; v_call: TRBV20-1; j_call: TRBJ2-7; d_call: -